The table lists the clone carrying this T cell receptor beta chain with a count of one. Clones were sequenced by immunoSEQ multiplex PCR, and TCRdb holds only the in-frame ones, with some missing. The sample has about 100,000 clones; more than 90% are singletons. The data were taken from a study of siplizumab effects on memory and regulatory T cells. Germline lookup yields CDR1 MNHEY and CDR2 SVGAGI. V shed 6 bases and J 1 base; nucleotides not matched to a gene: 5. The CDR3 spans 14 residues. The chain combines TRBV6-5 with TRBJ1-1; TRBD1 matches 7 bases. The specimen sequenced was CD4+ T cells sorted from blood. This TCR was sampled from a human donor in good health. CDR3 coding DNA: TGTGCCAGCAGAAAAAGGACAGGGAACACTGAAGCTTTCTTT. Protein product: CASRKRTGNTEAFF.